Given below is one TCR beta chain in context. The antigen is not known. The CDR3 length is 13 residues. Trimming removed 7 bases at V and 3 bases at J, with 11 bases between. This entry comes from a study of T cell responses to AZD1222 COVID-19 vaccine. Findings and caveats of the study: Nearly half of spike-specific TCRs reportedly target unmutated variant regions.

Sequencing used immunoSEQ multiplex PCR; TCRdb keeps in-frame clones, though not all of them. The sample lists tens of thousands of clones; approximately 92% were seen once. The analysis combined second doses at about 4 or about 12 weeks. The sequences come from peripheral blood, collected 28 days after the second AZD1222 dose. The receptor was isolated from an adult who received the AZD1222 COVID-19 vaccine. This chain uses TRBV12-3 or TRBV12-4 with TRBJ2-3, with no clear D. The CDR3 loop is CASNPYRTDTQYF. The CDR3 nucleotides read TGTGCCAGCAACCCCTACCGGACAGATACGCAGTATTTT.